Given below is one T cell receptor beta chain in context. Its specificity is unknown. This sample is part of a study of a mutant IDH1 vaccine in newly diagnosed glioma. At the level of the study: Vaccination started 4-6 weeks after radiotherapy alone, or with temozolomide cycles. Treatment recipients were about 60% male and about 40% female, and their mean age was approximately 43 years. Beforehand, treatment had been radiotherapy, temozolomide, or both; the majority received both.

Trimming took off 7 bases at V and 5 bases at J, with 15 bases between the two ends. The CDR3 runs 14 residues. The germline V gene encodes CDR1 MDHEN and CDR2 SYDVKM. Stated time point: week 23, last vaccination. Every vaccine dose comprised 300 ug of mutant IDH1 20-mer peptide plus topical imiquimod. Each donor presented with a new WHO grade 3 or 4 astrocytoma that tested IDH1-mutant and showed ATRX loss. Clones were sequenced by immunoSEQ multiplex PCR, and TCRdb holds only the in-frame ones, with some missing. The sample carries 50,000 to 85,000 clones, 84% recorded once. The source is a young man with glioma. This chain links TRBV28 with TRBJ1-5, with unresolved D. The starting material was PBMCs, obtained from a glioma patient whose treatment included an IDH1 peptide vaccine. The CDR3 DNA reads TGTGCCAGCACTCTCACGGGTTTTTATCAGCCCCAGCATTTT. This translates into CASTLTGFYQPQHF.